These 13 T cell receptor beta chains were all obtained from the same sample, sequenced in a study of OX40 agonist ivuxolimab in advanced cancers. Sequenced by immunoSEQ multiplex PCR; TCRdb stores in-frame clones only, minus some. The sample has some 50,000 clones, roughly 91% seen once. The material was CD4+ or CD8+ T cells sorted from blood, obtained in a trial of the OX40 agonist ivuxolimab. These receptors originate from an adult with an advanced solid tumor such as melanoma, head and neck, liver or kidney cancer.

V gene TRBV7-9 combines with J gene TRBJ2-1, with 10 bases identical to TRBD2. Germline-derived CDR1 and CDR2 are SEHNR and FQNEAQ (reference sequence). Unmatched junction bases numbered 9, after V lost 5 bases and J lost 5 bases. The CDR3 extends over 16 amino acids. CDR3 amino acids: CASSLLGTSAHNEQFF. The CDR3 DNA sequence: TGTGCCAGCAGCCTTCTGGGGACTAGCGCTCACAATGAGCAGTTCTTC.

The chain carries TRBV6-1 and TRBJ2-1; D ambiguous. Per the germline V gene, CDR1 is MNHNS and CDR2 is SASEGT. The CDR3 length is 12 residues. Trimming cost V 5 bases and J 8 bases, with 10 bases left between them. CDR3 coding DNA: TGTGCCAGCAGTTTTACCAGTTATGAGCAGTTCTTC. The encoded protein is CASSFTSYEQFF.

The V call is TRBV6-1, the J call TRBJ1-4; D is unresolved. The CDR3 contains 10 residues. Trimming took 3 bases from V and 16 from J, leaving 9 bases between them. CDR1 is MNHNS, CDR2 SASEGT, per germline. The CDR3 loop is CASSDGDPFF. The DNA for the CDR3 is TGTGCCAGCAGTGACGGTGACCCGTTTTTT.

This chain connects TRBV27 to TRBJ1-6; D gene uncertain. This CDR3 has 15 residues. Trimming cost V 0 bases and J 11 bases, with 14 bases left between them. Germline CDR1 reads MNHEY; CDR2 reads SMNVEV (reference sequence). This CDR3 reads CASSLSGEPKPPLHF. As DNA, the CDR3 is TGTGCCAGCAGTTTATCCGGGGAGCCGAAGCCACCCCTCCACTTT.

A single count supports this clone. The V gene is TRBV7-2, the J gene TRBJ2-7, with 9 positions matching TRBD1. The length of the CDR3 is 14 residues. Germline CDR1 and CDR2: SGHTA and FQGNSA. V dropped 3 bases and J dropped 7; count of bases not matched to a gene: 7. The CDR3 bases are TGTGCCAGCAGCTTCACCGGGACAGGGTATGAGCAGTACTTC. Translating it yields CASSFTGTGYEQYF.

The chain couples TRBV11-2 to TRBJ2-7; maybe TRBD2 (7 bases). V was trimmed by 3 bases and J by 4 bases, leaving 16 bases between them. The V gene's germline CDR1 is SGHAT and CDR2 FQNNGV. CDR3 size: 15 residues. The DNA for the CDR3 is TGTGCCAGCAGCTTTTATATGGGAGGGGGGTACGAGCAGTACTTC. Translated: CASSFYMGGGYEQYF.

The chain links TRBV5-1 to TRBJ2-2, with 14 bases aligning to TRBD2. Looked up from germline, CDR1 is SGHRS and CDR2 is YFSETQ. V shed 3 bases and J 4 bases; nucleotides not matched to a gene: 5. This CDR3 contains 17 residues. The CDR3 here is CASSSVGTSGGTGELFF. Written as DNA, the CDR3 is TGCGCCAGCAGCTCGGTTGGGACTAGCGGGGGCACCGGGGAGCTGTTTTTT.

The chain joins TRBV7-6 to TRBJ2-1; TRBD2 is a possible D gene (6 bases). Germline CDR1 reads SGHVS; CDR2 reads FNYEAQ. Trimming cost V 6 bases and J 9 bases, with 12 bases left between them. The CDR3 spans 12 residues. The CDR3 is CASSIGGVEQFF. The CDR3 coding sequence is TGTGCCAGCAGTATAGGCGGGGTTGAGCAGTTCTTC.

The chain uses TRBV9 and TRBJ2-2, with 7 bases fitting TRBD1. J gave up 4 bases and V 4 bases, and 7 bases lay outside the gene matches. Germline V gene lookup returns CDR1 SGDLS and CDR2 YYNGEE. CDR3 size: 15 residues. The CDR3 here is CASSPRDRLTGELFF. The CDR3 region has the DNA TGTGCCAGCAGCCCACGGGACAGACTCACCGGGGAGCTGTTTTTT.

This chain connects TRBV19 to TRBJ1-5, with a weak D call TRBD1 (6 bases). The CDR3 spans 15 residues. Trimming shortened V by 7 bases and J by 1 base, and 14 bases separated the two germline ends. Germline V lookup: CDR1 LNHDA, CDR2 SQIVND (reference sequence). CDR3 region: CASTPLQGSNQPQHF. Written as DNA, the CDR3 is TGTGCCAGTACCCCTTTACAGGGCAGCAATCAGCCCCAGCATTTT. The full variable domain, its missing parts supplied by reference TRBV19 and TRBJ1-5, is DGGITQSPKYLFRKEGQNVTLSCEQNLNHDAMYWYRQDPGQGLRLIYYSQIVNDFQKGDIAEGYSVSREKKESFPLTVTSAQKNPTAFYLCASTPLQGSNQPQHFGDGTRLSIL.

The chain recombines TRBV2 with TRBJ1-1; weak D call: TRBD1 (5 bases). Germline V lookup: CDR1 SNHLY, CDR2 FYNNEI. The CDR3 is 13 residues long. Trimming cost V 6 bases and J 4 bases, with 12 bases left between them. CDR3 DNA sequence: TGTGCCAGCAGGCAGGGCCCGGGCACTGAAGCTTTCTTT. As protein: CASRQGPGTEAFF.

This clone was observed a single time. V usage is TRBV27 and J usage is TRBJ2-6; maybe TRBD1 (6 bases). Germline V gene data show CDR1 as MNHEY and CDR2 as SMNVEV (reference sequence). The length of the CDR3 is 15 residues. Trimming cost V 5 bases and J 1 base, with 9 bases left between them. CDR3 protein: CASSLQGSGANVLTF. The CDR3 DNA sequence: TGTGCCAGCAGTCTACAGGGATCTGGGGCCAACGTCCTGACTTTC. Looking up the rest from reference TRBV27 and TRBJ2-6 gives the full variable domain: EAQVTQNPRYLITVTGKKLTVTCSQNMNHEYMSWYRQDPGLGLRQIYYSMNVEVTDKGDVPEGYKVSRKEKRNFPLILESPSPNQTSLYFCASSLQGSGANVLTFGAGSRLTVL.

The rearrangement uses TRBV30 and TRBJ1-1; D remains ambiguous. CDR3 size: 15 residues. CDR1 GTSNPN and CDR2 SVGIG come from the germline V gene (reference sequence). Deletions cut 1 base from V and 0 bases from J, with 12 bases between. The DNA of the CDR3 is TGTGCCTGGAGTGAACTAGCGCTGATGAACACTGAAGCTTTCTTT. It yields the protein CAWSELALMNTEAFF.